These T cell receptor beta chains were read from a single sample in a study of blood T cell repertoires in COVID-19. Method: immunoSEQ multiplex PCR; TCRdb's copy keeps in-frame clones and lacks some. Of around 460,000 clones in the sample, roughly 90% were seen once. Specimen: peripheral blood. The receptors derive from a man aged 18 to 29 with COVID-19, enrolled during active disease. Each CDR3 is given with its conserved first and last residue. D genes are given only for firm matches. Clone size is stated in some rows and not others, as once, few, many or a class when expanded.

>TRBV10-3|TRBD1|TRBJ1-2|.
TGTGCCACGAATGAACAGGGGGCGGTTGGCTACACCTTC
CATNEQGAVGYTF
>TRBV30|.|TRBJ1-6|.
TGTGCCTGGAGTGTACTCGAAGGGGGTAATTCACCCCTCCACTTT
CAWSVLEGGNSPLHF
>TRBV6-5|.|TRBJ2-2|.
TGTGCCAGCAGCGTGTCAAGCCCCACCGGGGAGCTGTTTTTT
CASSVSSPTGELFF
>TRBV3-1/TRBV3-2|TRBD1|TRBJ1-1|few
TGTGCCAGCACAACGACAGGGCATCTCACTGAAGCTTTCTTT
CASTTTGHLTEAFF
>TRBV6-6|.|TRBJ2-1|.
TGTGCCAGCAGTCGAATGGGGACTGTATCCTACAATGAGCAGTTCTTC
CASSRMGTVSYNEQFF
>TRBV5-1|TRBD1|TRBJ1-1|.
TGCGCCAGCAGCCTTAATCAGGGGGCGAACATGAACACTGAAGCTTTCTTT
CASSLNQGANMNTEAFF
>TRBV27|TRBD2|TRBJ2-5|once
TGTGCCAGCAGTTTCATACTAGCGGGGGGTCCCGGGACCCAGTACTTC
CASSFILAGGPGTQYF
>TRBV5-1|.|TRBJ2-3|.
TGCGCCAGCTCTCGGGACATCAGCACAGATACGCAGTATTTT
CASSRDISTDTQYF
>TRBV6-4|.|TRBJ2-3|.
TGTGCCAGCAGTGGCTCTCTCCCCCCCGGCAGGACGCAGTATTTT
CASSGSLPPGRTQYF
>TRBV18|.|TRBJ1-1|.
TGTGCCACGGCAGGGGCCAAGAACACTGAAGCTTTCTTT
CATAGAKNTEAFF
>TRBV19|.|TRBJ1-1|.
TGTGCCAGTAGCGCGCGGCAGACTGAAGCTTTCTTT
CASSARQTEAFF
>TRBV11-3|.|TRBJ1-6|once
TGTGCCAGCAGCCCGACCTCCACTACAGGTCGCCTCCACTTT
CASSPTSTTGRLHF
>TRBV21-1|.|TRBJ2-5|once
TGTGCCAGCAGCAAAGCCCCGAATTTTAGTAGCGGGGGGGCCCAAGAGACCCAGTACTTC
CASSKAPNFSSGGAQETQYF
>TRBV11-3|TRBD1|TRBJ2-7|few
TGTGCCAGCAGCTTAGATTCCTTCGCCGGGACAGGGGTACGGCAGTACTTC
CASSLDSFAGTGVRQYF
>TRBV6-2/TRBV6-3|.|TRBJ2-3|.
TGTGCCAGCAGTCGGTCTAGCACAGATACGCAGTATTTT
CASSRSSTDTQYF
>TRBV12-3/TRBV12-4|.|TRBJ2-2|.
TGTGCCAGCAGCTTCACCGGGGAGCTGTTTTTT
CASSFTGELFF
>TRBV7-8|TRBD2|TRBJ2-7|.
TGTGCCAGCAGTCCTGGACTAGCGGGAGGTCCCTCTCCCCACGAGCAGTACTTC
CASSPGLAGGPSPHEQYF
>TRBV25-1|.|TRBJ1-1|.
TGTGCCAGCAGTGGAAACAGGGTTGGGGCTTTCTTT
CASSGNRVGAFF
>TRBV29-1|TRBD2|TRBJ2-1|once
TGCAGCGTTAGGATACGAGCGGGAGCATTCAATGAGCAGTTCTTC
CSVRIRAGAFNEQFF
>TRBV5-1|.|TRBJ2-2|.
TGCGCCAGCAGCTTGGAACTCCCCGGTGGCACCGGGGAGCTGTTTTTT
CASSLELPGGTGELFF
>TRBV5-1|TRBD1|TRBJ2-7|.
TGCGCCAGCAGCTTGGGAGACAGGGGCTCCTACGAGCAGTACTTC
CASSLGDRGSYEQYF
>TRBV5-8|.|TRBJ1-5|.
TGTGCCAGCAGCTTGCGTATCCAGGGAGGTCAGCCCCAGCATTTT
CASSLRIQGGQPQHF
>TRBV4-1|TRBD1|TRBJ1-5|.
TGCGCCAGCAGCCAACCTACCTCCGGGACAGGTGGCAATCAGCCCCAGCATTTT
CASSQPTSGTGGNQPQHF
>TRBV13|TRBD1|TRBJ1-2|.
TGTGCCAGCAGCTTTGAGACAGGGGGCGAGTATGGCTACACCTTC
CASSFETGGEYGYTF
>TRBV5-4|TRBD2|TRBJ2-1|.
TGTGCCAGCAGGGGCGATAGCGGGAGCTACAATGAGCAGTTCTTC
CASRGDSGSYNEQFF
>TRBV2|TRBD1|TRBJ1-5|.
TGTGCCAGCAGACTTCGGGGGACAGGGGTTCAGCCCCAGCATTTT
CASRLRGTGVQPQHF